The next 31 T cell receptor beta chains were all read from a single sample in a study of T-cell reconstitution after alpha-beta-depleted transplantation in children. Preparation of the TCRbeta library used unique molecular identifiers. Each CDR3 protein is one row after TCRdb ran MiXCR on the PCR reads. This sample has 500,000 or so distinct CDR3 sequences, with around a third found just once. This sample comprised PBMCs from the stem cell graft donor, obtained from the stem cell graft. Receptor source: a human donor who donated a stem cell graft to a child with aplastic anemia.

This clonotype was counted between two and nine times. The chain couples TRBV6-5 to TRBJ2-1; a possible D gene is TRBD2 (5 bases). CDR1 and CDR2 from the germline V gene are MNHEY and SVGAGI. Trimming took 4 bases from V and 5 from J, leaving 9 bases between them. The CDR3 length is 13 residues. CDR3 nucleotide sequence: TGTGCCAGCAGTTGGGCCGGGGACAATGAGCAGTTCTTC. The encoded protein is CASSWAGDNEQFF.

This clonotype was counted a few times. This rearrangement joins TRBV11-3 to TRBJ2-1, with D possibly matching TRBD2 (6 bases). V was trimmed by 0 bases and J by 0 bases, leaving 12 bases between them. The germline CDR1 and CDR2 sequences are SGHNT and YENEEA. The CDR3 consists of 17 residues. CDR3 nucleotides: TGTGCCAGCAGCTTAGACCTAGCGCTGAGCTCCTACAATGAGCAGTTCTTC. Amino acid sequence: CASSLDLALSSYNEQFF.

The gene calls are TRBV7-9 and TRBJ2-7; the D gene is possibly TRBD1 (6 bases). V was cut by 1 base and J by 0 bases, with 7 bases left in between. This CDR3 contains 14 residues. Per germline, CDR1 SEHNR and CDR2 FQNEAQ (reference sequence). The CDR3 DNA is TGTGCCAGCAGCTTAGAGGACAGCTCCTACGAGCAGTACGTC. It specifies CASSLEDSSYEQYV.

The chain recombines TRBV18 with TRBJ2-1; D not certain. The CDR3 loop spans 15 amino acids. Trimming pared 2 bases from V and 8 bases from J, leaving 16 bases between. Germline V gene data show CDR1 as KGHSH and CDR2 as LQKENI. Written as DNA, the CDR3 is TGTGCCAGCTCACCAGCCCGCGTCCGGTCCGATGAGCAGTTCTTC. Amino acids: CASSPARVRSDEQFF.

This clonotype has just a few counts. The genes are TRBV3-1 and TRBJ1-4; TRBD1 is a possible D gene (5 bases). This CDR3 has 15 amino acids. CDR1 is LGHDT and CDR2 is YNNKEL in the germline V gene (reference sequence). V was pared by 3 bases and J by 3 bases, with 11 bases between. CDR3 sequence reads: CASSHGGRANEKLFF. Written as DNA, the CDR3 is TGTGCCAGCAGCCATGGGGGGAGGGCTAATGAAAAACTGTTTTTT.

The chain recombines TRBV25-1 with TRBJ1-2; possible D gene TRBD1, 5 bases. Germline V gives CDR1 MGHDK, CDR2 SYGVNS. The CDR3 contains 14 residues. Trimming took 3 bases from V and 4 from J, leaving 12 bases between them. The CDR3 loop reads CASSEAGEVYGYTF. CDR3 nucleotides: TGTGCCAGCAGTGAGGCGGGGGAGGTCTATGGCTACACCTTC.

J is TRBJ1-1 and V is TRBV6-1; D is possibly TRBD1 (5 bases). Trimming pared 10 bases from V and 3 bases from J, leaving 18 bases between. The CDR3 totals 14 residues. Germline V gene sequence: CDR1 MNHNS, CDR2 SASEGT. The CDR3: CATHRGGGYTEAFF. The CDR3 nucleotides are TGTGCCACCCACCGGGGGGGAGGCTACACTGAAGCTTTCTTT.

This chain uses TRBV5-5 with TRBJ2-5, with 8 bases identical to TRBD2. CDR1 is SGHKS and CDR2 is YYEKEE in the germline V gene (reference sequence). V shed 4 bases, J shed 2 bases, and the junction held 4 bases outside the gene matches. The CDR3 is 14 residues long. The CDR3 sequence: CASSRGGSQETQYF. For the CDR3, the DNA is TGTGCCAGCAGCCGCGGGGGGAGTCAAGAGACCCAGTACTTC.

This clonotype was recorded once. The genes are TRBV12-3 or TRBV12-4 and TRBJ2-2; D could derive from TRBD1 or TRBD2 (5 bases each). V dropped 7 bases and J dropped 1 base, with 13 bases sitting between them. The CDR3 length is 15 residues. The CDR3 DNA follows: TGTGCCAGCAACCCACGGGACCAGAACACCGGGGAGCTGTTTTTT. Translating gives CASNPRDQNTGELFF.

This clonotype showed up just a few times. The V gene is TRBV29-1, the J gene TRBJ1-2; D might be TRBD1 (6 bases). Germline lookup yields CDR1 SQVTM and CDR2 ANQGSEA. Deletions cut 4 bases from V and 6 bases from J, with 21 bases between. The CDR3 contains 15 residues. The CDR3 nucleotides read TGCAGCGTTGGAGCCTTTCGGGTTTCAGGGGATGGCTACACCTTC. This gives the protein CSVGAFRVSGDGYTF. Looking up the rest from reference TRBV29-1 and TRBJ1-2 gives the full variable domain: SAVISQKPSRDICQRGTSLTIQCQVDSQVTMMFWYRQQPGQSLTLIATANQGSEATYESGFVIDKFPISRPNLTFSTLTVSNMSPEDSSIYLCSVGAFRVSGDGYTFGSGTRLTVV.

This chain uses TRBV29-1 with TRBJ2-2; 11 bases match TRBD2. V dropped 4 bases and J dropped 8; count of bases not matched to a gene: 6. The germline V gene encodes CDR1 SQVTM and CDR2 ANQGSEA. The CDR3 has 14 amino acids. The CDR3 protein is CSVGTSGRVGELFF. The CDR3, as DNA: TGCAGCGTTGGGACTAGCGGGCGAGTTGGGGAGCTGTTTTTT.

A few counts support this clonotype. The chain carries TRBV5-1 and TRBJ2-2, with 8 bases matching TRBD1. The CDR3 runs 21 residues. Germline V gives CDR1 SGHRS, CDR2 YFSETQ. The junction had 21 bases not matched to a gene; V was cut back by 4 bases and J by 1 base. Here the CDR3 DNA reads TGCGCCAGCAGCCAGCCCGTCCAGGGGGCTTCTCTTCGGCGGAACACCGGGGAGCTGTTTTTT. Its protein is CASSQPVQGASLRRNTGELFF.

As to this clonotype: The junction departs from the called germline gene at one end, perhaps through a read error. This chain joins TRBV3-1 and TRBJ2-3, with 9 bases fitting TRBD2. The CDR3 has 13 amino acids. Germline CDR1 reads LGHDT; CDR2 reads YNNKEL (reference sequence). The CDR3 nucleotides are TGTGCCAGCAGCCACGTTGAGGCGGGAGGGCCTTCTTTT. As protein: CASSHVEAGGPSF.

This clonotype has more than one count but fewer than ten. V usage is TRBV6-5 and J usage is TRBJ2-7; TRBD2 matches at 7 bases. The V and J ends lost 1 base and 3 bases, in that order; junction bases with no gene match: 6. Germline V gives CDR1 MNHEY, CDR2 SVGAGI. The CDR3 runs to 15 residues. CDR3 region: CASSYWASGSYEQYF. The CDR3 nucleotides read TGTGCCAGCAGTTACTGGGCTAGCGGAAGCTACGAGCAGTACTTC.

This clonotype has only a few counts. The CDR3 loop is CASVGATDTQYF. The CDR3 DNA is TGTGCCAGCGTCGGGGCCACAGATACGCAGTATTTT. The chain links TRBV7-9 to TRBJ2-3, with D perhaps TRBD1 or TRBD2 (5 bases each). Germline V gene data show CDR1 as SEHNR and CDR2 as FQNEAQ (reference sequence). The CDR3 contains 12 residues. Trimming took off 8 bases at V and 2 bases at J, with 8 bases between the two ends.

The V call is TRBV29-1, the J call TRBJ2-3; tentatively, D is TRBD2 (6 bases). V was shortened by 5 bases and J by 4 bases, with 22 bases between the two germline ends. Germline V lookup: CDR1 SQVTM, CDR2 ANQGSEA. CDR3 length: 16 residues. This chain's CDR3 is CSVQTGAAPKADTQYF. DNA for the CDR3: TGCAGCGTTCAAACGGGAGCGGCACCAAAGGCAGATACGCAGTATTTT.

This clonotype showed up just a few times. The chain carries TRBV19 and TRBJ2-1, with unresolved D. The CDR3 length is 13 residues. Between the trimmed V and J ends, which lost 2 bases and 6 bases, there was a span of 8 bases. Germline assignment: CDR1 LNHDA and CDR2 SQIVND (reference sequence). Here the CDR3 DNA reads TGTGCCAGTAGTATATCGCGGATCAATGAGCAGTTCTTC. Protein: CASSISRINEQFF.

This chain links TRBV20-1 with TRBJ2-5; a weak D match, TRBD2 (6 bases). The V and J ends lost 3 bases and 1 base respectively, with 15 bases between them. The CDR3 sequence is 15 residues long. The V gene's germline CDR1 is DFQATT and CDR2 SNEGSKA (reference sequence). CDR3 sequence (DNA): TGCAGTGCTAGTGGGTCAATAGCGGTCCAAGAGACCCAGTACTTC. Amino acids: CSASGSIAVQETQYF.

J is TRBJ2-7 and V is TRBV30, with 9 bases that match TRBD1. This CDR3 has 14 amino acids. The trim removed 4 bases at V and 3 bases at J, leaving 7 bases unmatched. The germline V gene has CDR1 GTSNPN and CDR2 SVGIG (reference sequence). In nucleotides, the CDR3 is TGTGCCTGGACTCGAGGACAGGGGAGCTACGAGCAGTACTTC. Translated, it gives CAWTRGQGSYEQYF.

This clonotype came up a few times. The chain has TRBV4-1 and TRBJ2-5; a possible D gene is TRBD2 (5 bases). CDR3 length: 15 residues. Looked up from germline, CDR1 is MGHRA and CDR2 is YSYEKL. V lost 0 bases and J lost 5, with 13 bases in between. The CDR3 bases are TGCGCCAGCAGCCAAGATCAAAGAGGGTTCGAGACCCAGTACTTC. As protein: CASSQDQRGFETQYF.

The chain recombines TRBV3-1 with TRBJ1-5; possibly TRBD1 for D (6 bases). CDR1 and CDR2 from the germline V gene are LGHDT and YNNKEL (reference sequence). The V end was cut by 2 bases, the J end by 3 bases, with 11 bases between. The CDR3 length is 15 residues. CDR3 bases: TGTGCCAGCAGCCAAACAGGGAGCTACAATCAGCCCCAGCATTTT. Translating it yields CASSQTGSYNQPQHF.

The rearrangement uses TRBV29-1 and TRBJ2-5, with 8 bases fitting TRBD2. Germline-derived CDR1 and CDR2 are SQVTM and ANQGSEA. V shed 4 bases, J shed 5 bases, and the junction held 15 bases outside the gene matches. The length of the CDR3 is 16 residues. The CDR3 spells CSVVGDSDTGGETQYF. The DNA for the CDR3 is TGCAGCGTTGTGGGGGATTCCGATACGGGGGGGGAGACCCAGTACTTC.

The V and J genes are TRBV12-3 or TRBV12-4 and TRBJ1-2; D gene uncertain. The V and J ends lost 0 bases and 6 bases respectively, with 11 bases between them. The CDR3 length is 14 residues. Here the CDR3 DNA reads TGTGCCAGCAGTTTAGCCTCCAGATCGGATGGCTACACCTTC. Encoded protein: CASSLASRSDGYTF.

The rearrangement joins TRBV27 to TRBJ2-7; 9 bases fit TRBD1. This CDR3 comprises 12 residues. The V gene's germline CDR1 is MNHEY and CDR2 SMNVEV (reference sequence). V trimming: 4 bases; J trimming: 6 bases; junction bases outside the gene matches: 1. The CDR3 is CASSSDRGEQYF. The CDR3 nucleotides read TGTGCCAGCAGTTCGGACAGGGGCGAGCAGTACTTC.

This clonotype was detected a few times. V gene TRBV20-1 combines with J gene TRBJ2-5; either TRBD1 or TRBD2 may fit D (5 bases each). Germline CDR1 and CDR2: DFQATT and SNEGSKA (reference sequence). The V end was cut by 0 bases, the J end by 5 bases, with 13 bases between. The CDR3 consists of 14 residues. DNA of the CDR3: TGCAGTGCTAGAGATATAACGGGACGGGAGACCCAGTACTTC. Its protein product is CSARDITGRETQYF.

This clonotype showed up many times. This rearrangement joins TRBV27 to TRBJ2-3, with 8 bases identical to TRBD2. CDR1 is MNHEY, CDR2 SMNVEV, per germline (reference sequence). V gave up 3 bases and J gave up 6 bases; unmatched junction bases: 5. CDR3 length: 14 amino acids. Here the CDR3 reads CASSLSGRPDTQYF. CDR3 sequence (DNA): TGTGCCAGCAGTTTGAGCGGGAGACCCGATACGCAGTATTTT.

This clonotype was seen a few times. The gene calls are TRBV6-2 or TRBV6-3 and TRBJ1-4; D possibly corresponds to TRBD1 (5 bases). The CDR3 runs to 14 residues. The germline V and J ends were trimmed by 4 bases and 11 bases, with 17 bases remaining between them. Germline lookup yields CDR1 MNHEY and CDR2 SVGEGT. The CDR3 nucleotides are TGTGCCAGCAGTTCGGTGGGGCAGGAAGAGAAACTGTTTTTT. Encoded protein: CASSSVGQEEKLFF.

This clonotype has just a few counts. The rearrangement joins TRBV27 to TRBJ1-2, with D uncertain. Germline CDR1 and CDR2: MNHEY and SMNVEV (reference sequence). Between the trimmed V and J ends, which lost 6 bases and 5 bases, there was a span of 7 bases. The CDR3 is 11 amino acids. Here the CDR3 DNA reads TGTGCCAGCAGCCAAGGGTATGGCTACACCTTC. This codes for CASSQGYGYTF.

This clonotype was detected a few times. CDR3 nucleotides: TGCAGTGCGTGGACAATTAATGAAAAACTGTTTTTT. It codes for CSAWTINEKLFF. V gene TRBV20-1 combines with J gene TRBJ1-4; a weak D match, TRBD1 (5 bases). The CDR3 runs to 12 residues. Trimming took 6 bases from V and 4 from J, leaving 9 bases between them. Germline-derived CDR1 and CDR2 are DFQATT and SNEGSKA (reference sequence).

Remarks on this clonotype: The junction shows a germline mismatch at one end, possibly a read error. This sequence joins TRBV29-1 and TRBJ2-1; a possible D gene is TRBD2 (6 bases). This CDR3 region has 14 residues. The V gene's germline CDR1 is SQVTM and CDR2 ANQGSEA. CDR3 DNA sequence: TGCAGCGTTGGGACTACGAGCTCCTACAAGGAGCAGTTCTTC. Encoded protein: CSVGTTSSYKEQFF.

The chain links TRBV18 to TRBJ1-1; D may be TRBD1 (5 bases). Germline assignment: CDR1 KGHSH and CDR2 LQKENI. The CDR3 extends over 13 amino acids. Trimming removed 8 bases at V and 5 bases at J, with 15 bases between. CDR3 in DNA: TGTGCCAGCCCCCGGAAGGGGAATACTGAAGCTTTCTTT. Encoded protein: CASPRKGNTEAFF.